Listed below are T cell receptor beta chains from one sample, sequenced in a study of T cells in Graves' hyperthyroidism and ophthalmopathy. Each CDR3 protein is one row after TCRdb ran MiXCR on the multiplex PCR reads. Found here are roughly 240,000 distinct CDR3 sequences, around 15% of them singletons; the top ten hold under 35%. The specimen sequenced was blood. The receptors originated from a woman under 30 with Graves' ophthalmopathy. CDR3s include the opening cysteine and the closing phenylalanine or tryptophan. A D gene is named only where the DNA matches it firmly. The size of a clone is reported for some rows only, either as once, few or many, or as a class for expanded clones.

D gene: -
clone size: -
V gene: TRBV7-9
J gene: TRBJ2-5
CDR3 protein: CASSAPVNGGQETQYF
CDR3 DNA: TGTGCCAGCAGCGCCCCCGTTAACGGGGGCCAAGAGACCCAGTACTTC

D gene: TRBD1
clone size: many
V gene: TRBV2
J gene: TRBJ1-2
CDR3 protein: CASSDPGQKGYTF
CDR3 DNA: TGTGCCAGCAGTGACCCGGGACAGAAGGGCTACACCTTC

D gene: TRBD1
clone size: many
V gene: TRBV25-1
J gene: TRBJ2-7
CDR3 protein: CASSGSARGRVYEQYF
CDR3 DNA: TGTGCCAGCAGTGGATCCGCCAGGGGGCGCGTCTACGAGCAGTACTTC

D gene: TRBD2
clone size: -
V gene: TRBV11-2
J gene: TRBJ2-1
CDR3 protein: CASSPGTSGRAPSYNEQFF
CDR3 DNA: TGTGCCAGCAGCCCTGGGACTAGCGGGAGGGCCCCATCCTACAATGAGCAGTTCTTC

D gene: -
clone size: few
V gene: TRBV11-3
J gene: TRBJ1-1
CDR3 protein: CASSLGPYAFF
CDR3 DNA: TGTGCCAGCAGCTTGGGACCTTATGCTTTCTTT

D gene: TRBD2
clone size: many
V gene: TRBV28
J gene: TRBJ2-1
CDR3 protein: CASSPPLGSGRANEQFF
CDR3 DNA: TGTGCCAGCAGTCCACCGTTAGGCAGCGGGAGGGCCAATGAGCAGTTCTTC

D gene: TRBD1
clone size: many
V gene: TRBV5-1
J gene: TRBJ2-7
CDR3 protein: CASYRDRGHEQYF
CDR3 DNA: TGCGCCAGCTACCGGGACAGGGGGCACGAGCAGTACTTC

D gene: -
clone size: many
V gene: TRBV11-1
J gene: TRBJ2-7
CDR3 protein: CASSLAPDRYYEQYF
CDR3 DNA: TGTGCCAGCAGCTTAGCGCCGGACAGATATTACGAGCAGTACTTC

D gene: -
clone size: few
V gene: TRBV6-1
J gene: TRBJ1-1
CDR3 protein: CASSTHTEAFF
CDR3 DNA: TGTGCCAGCAGTACCCACACTGAAGCTTTCTTT

D gene: TRBD2
clone size: many
V gene: TRBV5-4
J gene: TRBJ2-3
CDR3 protein: CASSPTKAGVGDTQYF
CDR3 DNA: TGTGCCAGCAGCCCGACCAAAGCGGGGGTCGGAGATACGCAGTATTTT

D gene: -
clone size: many
V gene: TRBV6-2/TRBV6-3
J gene: TRBJ2-1
CDR3 protein: CASSSLIAESSYNEQFF
CDR3 DNA: TGTGCCAGCAGTTCCCTTATAGCGGAGAGCTCCTACAATGAGCAGTTCTTC

D gene: TRBD1
clone size: -
V gene: TRBV6-1
J gene: TRBJ1-5
CDR3 protein: CASTGTGGVQPQHF
CDR3 DNA: TGTGCCAGCACCGGGACAGGGGGCGTTCAGCCCCAGCATTTT

D gene: -
clone size: many
V gene: TRBV6-2/TRBV6-3
J gene: TRBJ1-5
CDR3 protein: CASTDRPLGNQPQHF
CDR3 DNA: TGTGCCAGCACCGACCGCCCGTTAGGCAATCAGCCCCAGCATTTT

D gene: -
clone size: few
V gene: TRBV28
J gene: TRBJ1-3
CDR3 protein: CASSLWSGTIYF
CDR3 DNA: TGTGCCAGCAGTTTATGGTCCGGGACCATATATTTT

D gene: -
clone size: many
V gene: TRBV11-2
J gene: TRBJ1-1
CDR3 protein: CASSLIGELGTEAFF
CDR3 DNA: TGTGCCAGCAGCTTAATCGGGGAATTGGGCACTGAAGCTTTCTTT

D gene: TRBD2
clone size: many
V gene: TRBV11-3
J gene: TRBJ2-7
CDR3 protein: CASSPRGGTGRGSYEQYF
CDR3 DNA: TGTGCCAGCAGCCCACGGGGGGGAACCGGACGCGGCTCCTACGAGCAGTACTTC

D gene: TRBD1
clone size: many
V gene: TRBV12-3/TRBV12-4
J gene: TRBJ1-4
CDR3 protein: CASSERGDRAYEKLFF
CDR3 DNA: TGTGCCAGCAGTGAAAGGGGGGACAGGGCTTATGAAAAACTGTTTTTT

D gene: -
clone size: many
V gene: TRBV20-1
J gene: TRBJ2-1
CDR3 protein: CSAYNRGSSYNEQFF
CDR3 DNA: TGCAGTGCTTATAATCGGGGGAGCTCCTACAATGAGCAGTTCTTC

D gene: -
clone size: many
V gene: TRBV20-1
J gene: TRBJ2-1
CDR3 protein: CSARSYTDYNEQFF
CDR3 DNA: TGCAGTGCTAGATCGTATACGGATTACAATGAGCAGTTCTTC

D gene: -
clone size: many
V gene: TRBV10-3
J gene: TRBJ2-7
CDR3 protein: CAISDTGTHSYEQYF
CDR3 DNA: TGTGCCATCAGCGATACCGGGACGCACTCCTACGAGCAGTACTTC

D gene: TRBD1
clone size: many
V gene: TRBV6-1
J gene: TRBJ1-1
CDR3 protein: CASSWRTGNTEAFF
CDR3 DNA: TGTGCCAGCAGTTGGAGGACAGGCAACACTGAAGCTTTCTTT

D gene: -
clone size: many
V gene: TRBV20-1
J gene: TRBJ2-7
CDR3 protein: CSARDWSPYEQYF
CDR3 DNA: TGCAGTGCTAGAGATTGGTCCCCCTACGAGCAGTACTTC

D gene: -
clone size: -
V gene: TRBV2
J gene: TRBJ1-5
CDR3 protein: CASSERGESNQPQHF
CDR3 DNA: TGTGCCAGCAGTGAGAGAGGGGAAAGCAATCAGCCCCAGCATTTT

D gene: -
clone size: many
V gene: TRBV13
J gene: TRBJ2-3
CDR3 protein: CASSLKQGADTQYF
CDR3 DNA: TGTGCCAGCAGCTTAAAACAGGGAGCAGATACGCAGTATTTT

D gene: TRBD2
clone size: -
V gene: TRBV20-1
J gene: TRBJ2-1
CDR3 protein: CSAIDSSGGNNEQFF
CDR3 DNA: TGCAGTGCCATCGACTCCAGCGGGGGAAACAATGAGCAGTTCTTC

D gene: TRBD1
clone size: many
V gene: TRBV5-5
J gene: TRBJ1-1
CDR3 protein: CASSLRTGRSTEAFF
CDR3 DNA: TGTGCCAGCAGCTTGAGGACAGGTAGGTCCACTGAAGCTTTCTTT

D gene: TRBD1
clone size: many
V gene: TRBV3-1
J gene: TRBJ1-6
CDR3 protein: CAAGTGGSPLHF
CDR3 DNA: TGTGCCGCGGGGACAGGGGGCTCACCCCTCCACTTT

D gene: -
clone size: few
V gene: TRBV7-2
J gene: TRBJ2-5
CDR3 protein: CASSTGPQQTQYF
CDR3 DNA: TGTGCCAGCAGCACAGGACCTCAGCAGACCCAGTACTTC

D gene: -
clone size: medium-sized
V gene: TRBV3-1
J gene: TRBJ2-3
CDR3 protein: CASSQDLRGDTQYF
CDR3 DNA: TGTGCCAGCAGCCAAGATTTGCGGGGAGATACGCAGTATTTT

D gene: TRBD2
clone size: many
V gene: TRBV20-1
J gene: TRBJ2-5
CDR3 protein: CSARRLAGFQETQYF
CDR3 DNA: TGCAGTGCTAGGCGACTAGCGGGATTCCAAGAGACCCAGTACTTC

D gene: TRBD2
clone size: many
V gene: TRBV3-1
J gene: TRBJ2-3
CDR3 protein: CASSQEGLAENTQYF
CDR3 DNA: TGTGCCAGCAGCCAAGAAGGACTAGCGGAGAATACGCAGTATTTT

D gene: -
clone size: many
V gene: TRBV28
J gene: TRBJ1-5
CDR3 protein: CASSRADGHYSNQPQHF
CDR3 DNA: TGTGCCAGCAGCCGTGCGGACGGGCACTATAGCAATCAGCCCCAGCATTTT

D gene: -
clone size: -
V gene: TRBV5-8
J gene: TRBJ1-1
CDR3 protein: CASSLEGPSLEDTEAFF
CDR3 DNA: TGTGCCAGCAGCTTGGAGGGACCCTCCCTCGAGGACACTGAAGCTTTCTTT

D gene: TRBD2
clone size: few
V gene: TRBV19
J gene: TRBJ2-1
CDR3 protein: CASSMVLAGAKSSYNEQFF
CDR3 DNA: TGTGCCAGTAGTATGGTACTAGCGGGAGCTAAAAGCTCCTACAATGAGCAGTTCTTC

D gene: TRBD1
clone size: -
V gene: TRBV28
J gene: TRBJ1-2
CDR3 protein: CASSLGQGYLGYTF
CDR3 DNA: TGTGCCAGCAGTTTAGGACAGGGGTATCTGGGCTACACCTTC

D gene: -
clone size: -
V gene: TRBV20-1
J gene: TRBJ1-2
CDR3 protein: CSARGGVGYTF
CDR3 DNA: TGCAGTGCTAGAGGCGGGGTTGGCTACACCTTC

D gene: TRBD2
clone size: many
V gene: TRBV2
J gene: TRBJ2-3
CDR3 protein: CASRSGLAGADTQYF
CDR3 DNA: TGTGCCAGCAGATCGGGACTAGCGGGAGCAGATACGCAGTATTTT

D gene: TRBD2
clone size: -
V gene: TRBV29-1
J gene: TRBJ2-1
CDR3 protein: CSVSYPGTSGGVGEQFF
CDR3 DNA: TGCAGCGTCTCCTACCCCGGGACTAGCGGGGGGGTTGGTGAGCAGTTCTTC

D gene: TRBD2
clone size: -
V gene: TRBV20-1
J gene: TRBJ2-1
CDR3 protein: CSASGTSGGYVNEQLF
CDR3 DNA: TGCAGTGCTTCCGGGACTAGCGGGGGGTACGTGAATGAGCAGCTCTTC

D gene: -
clone size: -
V gene: TRBV15
J gene: TRBJ1-2
CDR3 protein: CATSRDPINYGYTF
CDR3 DNA: TGTGCCACCAGCAGAGACCCTATTAACTATGGCTACACCTTC

D gene: -
clone size: many
V gene: TRBV5-5
J gene: TRBJ2-2
CDR3 protein: CASSSETVLPNTGELFF
CDR3 DNA: TGTGCCAGCAGCAGTGAGACAGTTTTACCTAACACCGGGGAGCTGTTTTTT

D gene: TRBD1
clone size: many
V gene: TRBV2
J gene: TRBJ1-4
CDR3 protein: CASSERTGNEKLFF
CDR3 DNA: TGTGCCAGCAGTGAGAGGACAGGGAATGAAAAACTGTTTTTT

D gene: TRBD1
clone size: many
V gene: TRBV18
J gene: TRBJ1-2
CDR3 protein: CASSASTGEATF
CDR3 DNA: TGTGCCAGCTCAGCGTCTACAGGGGAGGCCACCTTC

D gene: -
clone size: many
V gene: TRBV29-1
J gene: TRBJ1-2
CDR3 protein: CSVQKYTRQERGYGYTF
CDR3 DNA: TGCAGCGTACAAAAATACACCAGACAGGAAAGGGGCTATGGCTACACCTTC